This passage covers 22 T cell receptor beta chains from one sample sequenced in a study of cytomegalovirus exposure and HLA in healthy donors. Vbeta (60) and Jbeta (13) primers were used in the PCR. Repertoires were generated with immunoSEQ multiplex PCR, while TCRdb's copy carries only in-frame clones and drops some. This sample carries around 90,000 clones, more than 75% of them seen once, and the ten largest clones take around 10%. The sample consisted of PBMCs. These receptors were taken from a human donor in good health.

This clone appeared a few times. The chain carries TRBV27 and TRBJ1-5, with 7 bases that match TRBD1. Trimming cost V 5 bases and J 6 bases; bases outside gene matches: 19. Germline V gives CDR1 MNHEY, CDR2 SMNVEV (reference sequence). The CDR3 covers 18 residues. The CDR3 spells CASSQTPPSGGYGQPQHF. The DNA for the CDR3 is TGTGCCAGCAGTCAAACCCCCCCATCAGGGGGATACGGTCAGCCCCAGCATTTT.

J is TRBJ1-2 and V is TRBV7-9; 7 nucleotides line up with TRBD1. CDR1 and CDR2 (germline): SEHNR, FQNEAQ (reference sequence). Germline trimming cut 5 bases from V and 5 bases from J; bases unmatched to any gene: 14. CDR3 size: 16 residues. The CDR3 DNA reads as TGTGCCAGCAGCCTCCCCCCGGCAGGGGGTCGGTATGGCTACACCTTC. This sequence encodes CASSLPPAGGRYGYTF. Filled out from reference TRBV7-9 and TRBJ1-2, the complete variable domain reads DTGVSQNPRHKITKRGQNVTFRCDPISEHNRLYWYRQTLGQGPEFLTYFQNEAQLEKSRLLSDRFSAERPKGSFSTLEIQRTEQGDSAMYLCASSLPPAGGRYGYTFGSGTRLTVV.

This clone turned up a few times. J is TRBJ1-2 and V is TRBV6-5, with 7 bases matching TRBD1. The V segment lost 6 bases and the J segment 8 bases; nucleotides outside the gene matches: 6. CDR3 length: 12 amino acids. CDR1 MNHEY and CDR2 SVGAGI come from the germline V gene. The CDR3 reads CASRNPTGGYTF. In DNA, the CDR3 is TGTGCCAGCAGGAACCCGACAGGGGGCTACACCTTC.

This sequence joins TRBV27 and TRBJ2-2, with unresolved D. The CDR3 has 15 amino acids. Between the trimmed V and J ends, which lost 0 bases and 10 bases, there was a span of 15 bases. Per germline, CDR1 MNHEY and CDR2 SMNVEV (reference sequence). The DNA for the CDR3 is TGTGCCAGCAGTTTATCCCGGGTTTCTTTAGCGGAGCTGTTTTTT. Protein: CASSLSRVSLAELFF.

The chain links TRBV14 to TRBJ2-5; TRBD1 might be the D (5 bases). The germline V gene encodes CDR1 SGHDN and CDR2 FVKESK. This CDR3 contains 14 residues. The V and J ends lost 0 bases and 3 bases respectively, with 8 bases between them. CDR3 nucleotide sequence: TGTGCCAGCAGCCAAGACCAGGGCAAAGAGACCCAGTACTTC. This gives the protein CASSQDQGKETQYF.

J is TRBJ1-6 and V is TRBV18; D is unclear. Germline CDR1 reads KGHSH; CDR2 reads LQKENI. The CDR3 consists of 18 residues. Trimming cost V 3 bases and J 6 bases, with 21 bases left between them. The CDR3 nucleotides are TGTGCCAGCTCACCCATTTCCCTGAGGGAGGAGCGTAATTCACCCCTCCACTTT. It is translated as CASSPISLREERNSPLHF.

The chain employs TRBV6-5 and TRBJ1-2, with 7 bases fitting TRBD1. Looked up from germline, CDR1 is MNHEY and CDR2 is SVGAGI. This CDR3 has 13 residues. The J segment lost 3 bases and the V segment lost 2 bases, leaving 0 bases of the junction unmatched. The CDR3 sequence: CASSYDRDYGYTF. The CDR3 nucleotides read TGTGCCAGCAGTTACGACAGGGACTATGGCTACACCTTC.

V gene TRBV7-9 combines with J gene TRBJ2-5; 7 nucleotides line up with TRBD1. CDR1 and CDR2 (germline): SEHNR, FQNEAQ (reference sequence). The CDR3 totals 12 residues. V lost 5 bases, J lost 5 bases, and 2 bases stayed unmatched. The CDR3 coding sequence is TGTGCCAGCAGCGCACAGGGGGAGACCCAGTACTTC. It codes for CASSAQGETQYF. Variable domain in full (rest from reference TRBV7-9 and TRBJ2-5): DTGVSQNPRHKITKRGQNVTFRCDPISEHNRLYWYRQTLGQGPEFLTYFQNEAQLEKSRLLSDRFSAERPKGSFSTLEIQRTEQGDSAMYLCASSAQGETQYFGPGTRLLVL.

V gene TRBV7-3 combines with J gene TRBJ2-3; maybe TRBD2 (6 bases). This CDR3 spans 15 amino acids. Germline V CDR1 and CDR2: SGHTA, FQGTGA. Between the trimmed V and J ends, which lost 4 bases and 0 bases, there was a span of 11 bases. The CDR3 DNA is TGTGCCAGCAGCTCGGCCCGGGGGAGCACAGATACGCAGTATTTT. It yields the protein CASSSARGSTDTQYF.

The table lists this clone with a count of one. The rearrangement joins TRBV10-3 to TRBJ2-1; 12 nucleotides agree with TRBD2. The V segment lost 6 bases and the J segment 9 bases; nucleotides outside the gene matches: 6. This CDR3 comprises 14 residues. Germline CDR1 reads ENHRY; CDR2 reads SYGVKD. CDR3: CAIRTGLAGPEQFF. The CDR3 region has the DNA TGTGCCATCAGGACCGGACTAGCGGGACCTGAGCAGTTCTTC.

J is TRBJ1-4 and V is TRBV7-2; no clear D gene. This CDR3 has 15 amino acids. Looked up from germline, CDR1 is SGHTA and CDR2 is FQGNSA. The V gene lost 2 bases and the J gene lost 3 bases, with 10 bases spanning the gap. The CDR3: CASSLSSVSNEKLFF. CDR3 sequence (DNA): TGTGCCAGCAGCTTAAGTTCGGTCTCTAATGAAAAACTGTTTTTT.

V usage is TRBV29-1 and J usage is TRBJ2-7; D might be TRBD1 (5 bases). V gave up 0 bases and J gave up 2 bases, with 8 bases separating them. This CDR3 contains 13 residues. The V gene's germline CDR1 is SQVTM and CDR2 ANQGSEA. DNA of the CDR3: TGCAGCGTTGAAGAAGGGGAAGCCTACGAGCAGTACTTC. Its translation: CSVEEGEAYEQYF.

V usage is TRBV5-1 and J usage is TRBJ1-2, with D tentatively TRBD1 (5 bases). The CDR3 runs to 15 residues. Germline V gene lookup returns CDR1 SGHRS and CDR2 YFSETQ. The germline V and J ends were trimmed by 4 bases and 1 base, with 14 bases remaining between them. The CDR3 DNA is TGCGCCAGCAGCCTTTGGCAGGGAGGTAACTATGGCTACACCTTC. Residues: CASSLWQGGNYGYTF.

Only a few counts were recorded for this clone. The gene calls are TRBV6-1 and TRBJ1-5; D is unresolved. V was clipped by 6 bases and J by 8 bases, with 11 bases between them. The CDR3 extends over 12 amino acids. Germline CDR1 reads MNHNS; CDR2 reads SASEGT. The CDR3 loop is CASSVLLEPQHF. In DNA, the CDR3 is TGTGCCAGCAGCGTACTTTTGGAGCCCCAGCATTTT.

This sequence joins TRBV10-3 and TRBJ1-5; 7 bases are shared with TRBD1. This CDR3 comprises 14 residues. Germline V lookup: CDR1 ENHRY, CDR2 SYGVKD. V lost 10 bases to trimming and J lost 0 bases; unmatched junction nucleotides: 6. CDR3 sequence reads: CATQGVTSNQPQHF. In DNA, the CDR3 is TGTGCCACCCAGGGGGTCACTAGCAATCAGCCCCAGCATTTT.

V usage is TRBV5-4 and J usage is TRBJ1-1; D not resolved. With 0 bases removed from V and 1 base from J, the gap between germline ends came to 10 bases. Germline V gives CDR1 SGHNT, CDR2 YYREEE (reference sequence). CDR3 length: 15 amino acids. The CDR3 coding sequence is TGTGCCAGCAGCTTGGTCGGGCGGGAGAACACTGAAGCTTTCTTT. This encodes CASSLVGRENTEAFF.

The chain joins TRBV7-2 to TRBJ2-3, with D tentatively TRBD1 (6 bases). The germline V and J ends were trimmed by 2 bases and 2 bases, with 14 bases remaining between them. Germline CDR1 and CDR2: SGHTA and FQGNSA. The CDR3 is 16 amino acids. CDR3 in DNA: TGTGCCAGCAGCTTACTAGGGGGTCCTGACACAGATACGCAGTATTTT. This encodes CASSLLGGPDTDTQYF.

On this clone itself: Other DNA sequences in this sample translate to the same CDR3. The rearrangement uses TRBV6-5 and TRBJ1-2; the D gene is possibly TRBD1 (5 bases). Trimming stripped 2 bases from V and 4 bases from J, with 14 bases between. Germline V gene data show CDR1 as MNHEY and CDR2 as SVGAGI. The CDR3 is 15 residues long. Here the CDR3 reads CASSYGEGRSYGYTF. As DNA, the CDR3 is TGTGCCAGCAGTTACGGGGAGGGACGGAGCTATGGCTACACCTTC.

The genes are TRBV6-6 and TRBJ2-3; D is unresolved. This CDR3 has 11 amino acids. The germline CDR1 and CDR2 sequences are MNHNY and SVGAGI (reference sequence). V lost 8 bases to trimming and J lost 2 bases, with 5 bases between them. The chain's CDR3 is CASHTTDTQYF. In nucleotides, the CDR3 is TGTGCCAGCCACACCACAGATACGCAGTATTTT.

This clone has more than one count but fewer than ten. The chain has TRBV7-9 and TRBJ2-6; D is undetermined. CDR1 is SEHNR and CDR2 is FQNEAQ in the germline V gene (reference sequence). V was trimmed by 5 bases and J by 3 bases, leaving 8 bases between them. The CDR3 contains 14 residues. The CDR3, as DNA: TGTGCCAGCAGCCCAACATTTGGGGCCAACGTCCTGACTTTC. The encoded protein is CASSPTFGANVLTF.

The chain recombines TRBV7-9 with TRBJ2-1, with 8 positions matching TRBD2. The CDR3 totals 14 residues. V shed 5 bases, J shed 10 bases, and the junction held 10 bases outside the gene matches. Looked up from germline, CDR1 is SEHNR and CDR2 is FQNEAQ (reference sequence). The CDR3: CASSVSGSFGEQFF. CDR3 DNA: TGTGCCAGCAGCGTCAGCGGGAGTTTCGGCGAGCAGTTCTTC.

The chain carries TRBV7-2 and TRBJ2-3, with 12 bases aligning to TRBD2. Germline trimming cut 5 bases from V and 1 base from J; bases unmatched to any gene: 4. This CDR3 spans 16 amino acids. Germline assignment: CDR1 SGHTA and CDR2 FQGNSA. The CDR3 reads CASSVRTSGGTDTQYF. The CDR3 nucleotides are TGTGCCAGCAGCGTCAGGACTAGCGGGGGCACAGATACGCAGTATTTT.